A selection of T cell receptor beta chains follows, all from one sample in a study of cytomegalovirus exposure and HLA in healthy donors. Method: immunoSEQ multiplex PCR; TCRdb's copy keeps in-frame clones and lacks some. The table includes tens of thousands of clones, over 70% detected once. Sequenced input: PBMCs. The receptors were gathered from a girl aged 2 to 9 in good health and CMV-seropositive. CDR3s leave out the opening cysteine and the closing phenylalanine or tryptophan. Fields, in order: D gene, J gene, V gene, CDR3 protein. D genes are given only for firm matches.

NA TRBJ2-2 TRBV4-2 ASSQGRRSENTGELF
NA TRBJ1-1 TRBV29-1 SVDAGTEAF
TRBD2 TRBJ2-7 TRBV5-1 ASSPTGTSEYEQY
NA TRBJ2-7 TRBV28 ASSLQQSYEQY
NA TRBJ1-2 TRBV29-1 SGLPQGTAGYT
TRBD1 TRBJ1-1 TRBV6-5 ASSYSGQGNTEAF
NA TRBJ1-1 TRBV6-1 ATVTGNTEAF
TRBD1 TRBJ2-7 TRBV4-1 ASSQTTGSSYEQY
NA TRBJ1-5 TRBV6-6 ASSYGGHQPQH
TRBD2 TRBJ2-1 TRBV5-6 ASSFGLANNEQF